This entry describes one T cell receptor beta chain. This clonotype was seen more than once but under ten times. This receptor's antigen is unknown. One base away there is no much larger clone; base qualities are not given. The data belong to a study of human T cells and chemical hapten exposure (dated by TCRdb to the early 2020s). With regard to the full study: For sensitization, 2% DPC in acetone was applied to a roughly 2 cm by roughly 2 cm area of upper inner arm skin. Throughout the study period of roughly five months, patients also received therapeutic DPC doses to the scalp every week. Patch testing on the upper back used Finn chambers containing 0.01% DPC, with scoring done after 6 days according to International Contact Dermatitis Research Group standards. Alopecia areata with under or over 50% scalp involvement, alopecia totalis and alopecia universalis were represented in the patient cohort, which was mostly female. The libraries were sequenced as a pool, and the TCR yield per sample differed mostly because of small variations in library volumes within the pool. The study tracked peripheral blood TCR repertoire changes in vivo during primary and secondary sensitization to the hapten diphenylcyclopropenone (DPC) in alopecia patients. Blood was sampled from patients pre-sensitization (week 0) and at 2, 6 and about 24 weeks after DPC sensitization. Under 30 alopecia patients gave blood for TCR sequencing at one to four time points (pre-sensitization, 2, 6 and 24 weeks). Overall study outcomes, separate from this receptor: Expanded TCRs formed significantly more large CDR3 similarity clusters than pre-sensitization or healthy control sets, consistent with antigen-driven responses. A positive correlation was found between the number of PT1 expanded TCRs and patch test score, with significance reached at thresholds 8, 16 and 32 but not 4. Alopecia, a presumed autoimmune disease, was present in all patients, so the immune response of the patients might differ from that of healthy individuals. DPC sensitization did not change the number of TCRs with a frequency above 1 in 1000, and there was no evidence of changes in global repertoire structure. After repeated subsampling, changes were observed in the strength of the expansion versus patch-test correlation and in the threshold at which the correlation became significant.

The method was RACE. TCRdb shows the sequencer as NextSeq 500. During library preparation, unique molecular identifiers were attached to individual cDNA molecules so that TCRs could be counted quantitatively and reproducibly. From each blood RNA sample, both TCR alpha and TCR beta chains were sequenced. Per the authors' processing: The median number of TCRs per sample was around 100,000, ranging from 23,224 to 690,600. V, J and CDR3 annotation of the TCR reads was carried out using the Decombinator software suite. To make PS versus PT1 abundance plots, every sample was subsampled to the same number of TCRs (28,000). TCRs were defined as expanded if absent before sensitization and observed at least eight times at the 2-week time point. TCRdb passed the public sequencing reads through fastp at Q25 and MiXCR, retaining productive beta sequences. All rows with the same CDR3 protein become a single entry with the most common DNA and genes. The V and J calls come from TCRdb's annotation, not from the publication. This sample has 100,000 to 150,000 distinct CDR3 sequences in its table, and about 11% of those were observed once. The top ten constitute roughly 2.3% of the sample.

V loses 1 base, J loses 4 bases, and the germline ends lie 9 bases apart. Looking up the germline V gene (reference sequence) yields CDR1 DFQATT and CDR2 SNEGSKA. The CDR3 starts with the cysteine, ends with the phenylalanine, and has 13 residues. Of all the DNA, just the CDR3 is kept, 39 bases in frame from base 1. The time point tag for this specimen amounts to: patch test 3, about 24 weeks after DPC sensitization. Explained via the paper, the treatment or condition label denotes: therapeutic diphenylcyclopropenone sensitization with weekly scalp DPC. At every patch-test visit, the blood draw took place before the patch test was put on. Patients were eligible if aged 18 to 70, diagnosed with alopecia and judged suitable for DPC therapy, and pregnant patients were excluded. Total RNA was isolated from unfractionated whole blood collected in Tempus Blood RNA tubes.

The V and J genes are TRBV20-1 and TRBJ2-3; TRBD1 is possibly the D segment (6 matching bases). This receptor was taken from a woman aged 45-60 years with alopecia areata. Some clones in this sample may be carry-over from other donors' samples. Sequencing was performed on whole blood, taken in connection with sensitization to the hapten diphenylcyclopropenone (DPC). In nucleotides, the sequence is TGCAGTGCTAGAGTTCAGGGGCCAGATACGCAGTATTTT. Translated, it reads CSARVQGPDTQYF.